The rows below give T cell receptor beta chains drawn from one sample of a study of blood T cell repertoires in COVID-19. Assay: immunoSEQ multiplex PCR; the TCRdb copy retains only in-frame clones and omits some. The sample includes 140,000 to 150,000 clones, about four fifths of them seen just once. Sequences were obtained from peripheral blood. These receptors were collected from a human donor with acute or convalescent COVID-19. The donor label of this sample is uncertain. Both conserved end residues are part of each CDR3. A D gene is named only where the DNA matches it firmly. Part of the rows lack a size; the others show once, few, many or a class for expanded clones.

v_gene,d_gene,abundance,j_gene,CDR3nt,CDR3aa
TRBV19,NA,once,TRBJ2-1,TGTGCCAGTAGTATAAGGGGGGGTGTGTTCTTC,CASSIRGGVFF
TRBV18,NA,NA,TRBJ1-6,TGTGCCAGCTCACCAGATAGTTCCTCCTATAATTCACCCCTCCACTTT,CASSPDSSSYNSPLHF
TRBV6-5,NA,NA,TRBJ1-1,TGTGCCAGCAGTTATCTTTTCAGGGGCGTGAACACTGAAGCTTTCTTT,CASSYLFRGVNTEAFF
TRBV27,NA,NA,TRBJ2-5,TGTGCCAGCAGTTTAGGGGGCGAGGAGACCCAGTACTTC,CASSLGGEETQYF
TRBV12-3/TRBV12-4,NA,NA,TRBJ2-1,TGTGCCAGCAGTAATCAGGGCAATGAGCAGTTCTTC,CASSNQGNEQFF
TRBV19,TRBD1,NA,TRBJ1-1,TGTGCCAGTAGAGGGACAGGGGGCAGGAACACTGAAGCTTTCTTT,CASRGTGGRNTEAFF
TRBV30,TRBD1,NA,TRBJ1-2,TGTGCCTGGAACCCAGACAGGGGCTATGGCTACACCTTC,CAWNPDRGYGYTF
TRBV2,TRBD1,NA,TRBJ1-1,TGTGCCAGCAGCTCCGGGACAGGGGGCTATACTGAAGCTTTCTTT,CASSSGTGGYTEAFF
TRBV24-1,NA,NA,TRBJ2-6,TGTGCCACCAGTGATCCTGACAGGCCAGGGGCCAACGTCCTGACTTTC,CATSDPDRPGANVLTF
TRBV7-9,TRBD1,few,TRBJ2-1,TGTGCCAGCAGCCCGACAGGGGGCACCTACAATGAGCAGTTCTTC,CASSPTGGTYNEQFF
TRBV10-2,NA,NA,TRBJ1-1,TGCGCCAGCAGACAGGGAGCCCGGACTGAAGCTTTCTTT,CASRQGARTEAFF
TRBV9,TRBD1,once,TRBJ2-5,TGTGCCAGCAGCCCGAGACAGGGACGGGAGACCCAGTACTTC,CASSPRQGRETQYF
TRBV9,NA,NA,TRBJ1-1,TGTGCCAGCAGCGTCGGGGATACGACTGAAGCTTTCTTT,CASSVGDTTEAFF
TRBV15,NA,once,TRBJ1-6,TGTGCCACCAGCACTCAGGATTCACCCCTCCACTTT,CATSTQDSPLHF
TRBV30,TRBD2,NA,TRBJ2-1,TGTGCCTGGAGTTCCCGACTAGCGGGGGCCTTGAGCTCCTACAATGAGCAGTTCTTC,CAWSSRLAGALSSYNEQFF
TRBV11-3,NA,NA,TRBJ2-2,TGTGCCAGCAGCGCAGACACCTACAGGGAAACCGGGGAGCTGTTTTTT,CASSADTYRETGELFF
TRBV3-1/TRBV3-2,NA,NA,TRBJ1-2,TGTGCCAGCAGCCAAGATCCCCAGTTTGATAACTATGGCTACACCTTC,CASSQDPQFDNYGYTF
TRBV5-1,NA,NA,TRBJ1-2,TGCGCCAGCAGGGACAGAAGAACGGATGGCTACACCTTC,CASRDRRTDGYTF
TRBV30,NA,NA,TRBJ1-2,TGTGCCTGGACTCCACGGCGGGACGGCTTTCAAGCTAACTATGGCTACACCTTC,CAWTPRRDGFQANYGYTF
TRBV6-2/TRBV6-3,NA,NA,TRBJ2-5,TGTGCCAGCAGTTTACTCGAGACCCAGTACTTC,CASSLLETQYF
TRBV7-9,TRBD1,few,TRBJ2-7,TGTGCCAGCAGCTTAGGGGACAGCTCCTACGAGCAGTACTTC,CASSLGDSSYEQYF
TRBV27,TRBD1,NA,TRBJ1-5,TGTGCCAGCGGGGACAGCCCATATAGCAATCAGCCCCAGCATTTT,CASGDSPYSNQPQHF
TRBV12-3/TRBV12-4,NA,NA,TRBJ2-7,TGTGCCAGCAGTTCGCGGACTTCCTACGAGCAGTACTTC,CASSSRTSYEQYF
TRBV24-1,TRBD2,NA,TRBJ2-1,TGTGCCACCAGTGATTCCCGACTAGCGGGGTACGTCCACAATGAGCAGTTCTTC,CATSDSRLAGYVHNEQFF
TRBV6-5,NA,NA,TRBJ2-1,TGTGCCAGCTCCTGGGGGGGGCGGGATGAGCAGTTCTTC,CASSWGGRDEQFF
TRBV19,NA,NA,TRBJ1-2,TGTGCCAGTAGTATCTCCCGGTACACCTTC,CASSISRYTF
TRBV19,TRBD1,NA,TRBJ1-5,TGTGCCAGTAGTTCCTGGACAGGGAGGAAAAATCAGCCCCAGCATTTT,CASSSWTGRKNQPQHF
TRBV19,TRBD2,NA,TRBJ2-5,TGTGCCAGTAGTCCCGCGGGGGAGCGGGAGACCCAGTACTTC,CASSPAGERETQYF
TRBV7-2,NA,NA,TRBJ1-5,TGTGCCAGCAGCTTCGAACTTGGGCCCCAGCATTTT,CASSFELGPQHF
TRBV9,NA,few,TRBJ2-1,TGTGCCAGCAGCGTGAAGGGGACTGTACTATATGACAATGAGCAGTTCTTC,CASSVKGTVLYDNEQFF
TRBV10-3,NA,NA,TRBJ2-7,TGTGCCATCCGGACAGACTCCTACGAGCAGTACTTC,CAIRTDSYEQYF
TRBV14,NA,NA,TRBJ1-6,TGTGCCAGCAGCCTGCTGGGAGGGAATTCACCCCTCCACTTT,CASSLLGGNSPLHF
TRBV24-1,TRBD1,few,TRBJ1-5,TGTGCCACCAGTGAGTCATGGACAGGGGGAAGTCAGCCCCAGCATTTT,CATSESWTGGSQPQHF
TRBV7-9,TRBD1,NA,TRBJ1-1,TGTGCCAGCAGCCGCAGGGGGCAAACTGAAGCTTTCTTT,CASSRRGQTEAFF
TRBV4-1,TRBD1,NA,TRBJ1-1,TGCGCCAGCAGCCCCCGACAGGGTTCCCCTTCCCCAGCTTTCTTT,CASSPRQGSPSPAFF
TRBV6-5,TRBD1,NA,TRBJ1-5,TGTGCCAGCAGTTACTCGGGGACAGGGGATCAGCCCCAGCATTTT,CASSYSGTGDQPQHF
TRBV6-5,NA,NA,TRBJ1-2,TGTGCCAGCAGTTACTCGAGGGATAGGAACTATGGCTACACCTTC,CASSYSRDRNYGYTF
TRBV6-5,TRBD1,NA,TRBJ1-1,TGTGCCAGCAGTCCCGACAGGGGGGTTGGTACTGAAGCTTTCTTT,CASSPDRGVGTEAFF
TRBV5-4,TRBD1,NA,TRBJ1-1,TGTGCCAGCAGCTTCGGGACAGGGAGCACTGAAGCTTTCTTT,CASSFGTGSTEAFF
TRBV12-5,NA,NA,TRBJ2-2,TGTGCTAGTGCCTTGGGCAGGGTTGAAACCGGGGAGCTGTTTTTT,CASALGRVETGELFF
TRBV11-3,TRBD1,NA,TRBJ2-2,TGTGCCAGCAGCTCCGGACAGGGGATGGACGGGGAGCTGTTTTTT,CASSSGQGMDGELFF
TRBV7-6,TRBD2,NA,TRBJ2-5,TGTGCCAGCAGCTCTTTGGGAGGGGACCAAGAGACCCAGTACTTC,CASSSLGGDQETQYF
TRBV27,NA,NA,TRBJ1-2,TGTGCCAGCAGTTTAAGGGAGGGAGGGTACAGCTACACCTTC,CASSLREGGYSYTF
TRBV5-4,NA,NA,TRBJ1-2,TGTGCCAGCAGCTTGAAAAGGACACGCGGGGAGGGCTACACCTTC,CASSLKRTRGEGYTF
TRBV13,NA,NA,TRBJ2-1,TGTGCCAGCAGCAAAACCCCAGGGTCTGAGCAGTTCTTC,CASSKTPGSEQFF